These T cell receptor beta chains were read from a single sample in a study of blood T cells in healthy people across ages. MiXCR, applied by TCRdb to the 5' RACE reads, yields one record per CDR3 protein. This table holds some 710,000 distinct CDR3 sequences, about 47% found once. The sample consisted of blood. Receptors originate from an older man in good health. Both conserved end residues are part of each CDR3. Fields, in order: D gene, J gene, clone size, V gene, CDR3 DNA, CDR3 protein. A D gene is named only where the DNA matches it firmly. Clone size is shown for a subset of rows, as once, few, many or a class of expanded clone.

. TRBJ2-7 many TRBV9 TGTGCCAGCAGCTCACCGGGACTGCCCTACGAGCAGTACTTC CASSSPGLPYEQYF
. TRBJ1-2 many TRBV20-1 TGCAGTGCTAGAGACACTACCACGGGGTCTAACTATGGCTACACCTTC CSARDTTTGSNYGYTF
. TRBJ2-3 . TRBV6-2/TRBV6-3 TGTGCCAGCAGGACGCTAGGGTTAGCGAAAGCAGATACGCAGTATTTT CASRTLGLAKADTQYF
TRBD2 TRBJ2-1 . TRBV29-1 TGCAGCGTTGTGCGGGAGAGCTCCTACAATGAGCAGTTCTTC CSVVRESSYNEQFF
. TRBJ1-2 many TRBV4-2 TGTGCCAGCAGCTTCATGGGGGAGGGAAACTATGGCTACACCTTC CASSFMGEGNYGYTF
. TRBJ2-1 . TRBV29-1 TGCAGCGTTGGATCCAGCGGCAATGAGCAGTTCTTC CSVGSSGNEQFF
TRBD1 TRBJ2-1 many TRBV4-2 TGTGCCAGCAGCCTAAGTGGGGACAGGGACAATGAGCAGTTCTTC CASSLSGDRDNEQFF
. TRBJ2-6 many TRBV9 TGTGCCAGCAGCGTAGTGAAGGGATGGCACACTGGGGCCAACGTCCTGACTTTC CASSVVKGWHTGANVLTF
TRBD2 TRBJ2-1 . TRBV29-1 TGTGGGGGGGGTCTAGTAGGCAATGAGCAGTTCTTC CGGGLVGNEQFF
. TRBJ2-4 . TRBV12-3/TRBV12-4 TGTGCCAGCAGTTCGTCGTCGGTGACCAAAAACATTCAGTACTTC CASSSSSVTKNIQYF
TRBD2 TRBJ2-3 . TRBV7-9 TGTGCCAGCAGCCAAATTTTCTACGGGACTAGCAGATCAGATACGCAGTATTTT CASSQIFYGTSRSDTQYF